This T cell receptor beta chain originates from a study of PD-1 blockade in mismatch repair-deficient tumors (dated by TCRdb to 2015 to 2018). Describing the broader study: The trial enrolled 86 consecutive patients with some twelve mismatch repair-deficient cancer types between September 2013 and 2016, all previously treated and progressing. Tumor-associated T cell clones were tracked in the peripheral blood of patients responding to PD-1 blockade by deep sequencing of TCR CDR3 regions.

Mismatch repair deficiency was established in every enrolled patient by polymerase chain reaction or immunohistochemistry. A few patients who responded to pembrolizumab therapy underwent TCR sequencing. The phase II trial prospectively evaluated PD-1 blockade with pembrolizumab in advanced mismatch repair-deficient cancers, independent of tissue of origin. Peripheral blood T cell samples were collected serially, before PD-1 blockade began and at several time points afterward. Blood sampling time points were reported as weeks after the first dose of pembrolizumab. The library was produced with the immunoSEQ multiplex PCR assay. Here the immuneACCESS table is served through TCRdb, limited to in-frame sequences with V and J called. Missing clones are a known gap in these copies; in checked studies unresolved V genes cover under half, and the rest lacks a known reason. The sample includes 100,000 to 150,000 clones, with more than 85% observed a single time. Together, the top ten hold approximately 15% of the sample.

Points the paper makes about the study in general: Rapid expansion after pembrolizumab followed by contraction, generally before radiologic responses, was shown by tumor-resident clones, which were often undetectable in blood before treatment.

CDR1 and CDR2, looked up from the germline V gene, are LGHNA and YSLEER. Spanning cysteine to phenylalanine, the CDR3 consists of 16 amino acids. Of all the DNA, just the CDR3 is kept, 48 bases in frame from base 1. Ends trimmed: V by 4 bases, J by 8 bases; bases unmatched to a gene: 13. Regarding this clone: What antigen it recognizes has not been identified. The record has no base qualities; no much larger clone is one base away.

The sequence came from an adult with mismatch repair-deficient cancer. Recombination connected TRBV4-3 to TRBJ2-3; a stretch of 9 junction bases matches TRBD2. Sequenced here: peripheral blood, sampled 44 weeks after starting pembrolizumab. The CDR3 reads CASSLGVAGDLVTQYF. The DNA is as follows: TGCGCCAGCAGCCTCGGGGTAGCGGGGGACTTGGTTACGCAGTATTTT.